The rows below give T cell receptor beta chains drawn from one sample of a study of patients and donors after allogeneic stem cell transplantation. From the RT-PCR reads, TCRdb called clonotypes with MiXCR, one entry per CDR3 protein. The profile shows some 960,000 distinct CDR3 sequences, roughly 18% of them singletons. Sequencing input: blood, either unsorted or a sorted T cell fraction (not recorded which). The receptors were gathered from a human donor who was either an allogeneic HSCT recipient or a stem cell or donor lymphocyte infusion donor (not recorded which). It is not recorded whose cells these are; they may come from a transplant donor. The conserved cysteine and the conserved F or W are not part of the CDR3 here. A row's size may be missing; if present it is once, few, many or a size class.

clone size	V gene	J gene	CDR3 protein
NA	TRBV12-3/TRBV12-4	TRBJ2-7	ASSFLRLAGVGEQY
NA	TRBV3-1	TRBJ2-7	ASSQVRAQGPYEQY
NA	TRBV5-4	TRBJ1-2	ASRKWGGDGYT
many	TRBV5-1	TRBJ2-7	ASSRGQGNVYEQY
many	TRBV5-1	TRBJ2-5	ASSYRQGSETQY
once	TRBV6-1	TRBJ2-1	ASKKTGASYNEQF
NA	TRBV7-3	TRBJ2-2	ASSPGQGHTGELF
NA	TRBV7-8	TRBJ2-2	ASSPLQGATSNTGELF
NA	TRBV4-2	TRBJ2-1	ASSHLSGNNEQF
many	TRBV12-5	TRBJ2-6	ASGLRPNVLT
few	TRBV29-1	TRBJ1-2	SVEKDAGYT
many	TRBV5-8	TRBJ1-2	ASSLVYGYT
NA	TRBV7-6	TRBJ1-2	ASSVSSGPFNYGYT
NA	TRBV5-1	TRBJ2-1	ASSLEVREGLLYNEQF
NA	TRBV3-1	TRBJ2-3	ASSLLGLAAPTDTQY
NA	TRBV10-3	TRBJ1-4	AISESSADLNEKLF
NA	TRBV24-1	TRBJ2-3	ATSESTGPSTDTQY
many	TRBV29-1	TRBJ2-3	SAWVFQADTQY
few	TRBV19	TRBJ2-1	ASSMGQSYNEQF
once	TRBV10-3	TRBJ2-7	AIRVSGRSPEQY
NA	TRBV7-9	TRBJ2-7	ASSSAGTSGIYEQY
many	TRBV20-1	TRBJ1-6	SATSEGRSNSPLH
few	TRBV12-3/TRBV12-4	TRBJ2-5	ASLKEPQETQY
NA	TRBV5-1	TRBJ2-1	ASSYLTLAGLNEQF
NA	TRBV29-1	TRBJ1-1	STSRALNTEAF
NA	TRBV12-3/TRBV12-4	TRBJ2-3	ASRSRAPQY
few	TRBV12-3/TRBV12-4	TRBJ2-3	ASSLGRNLDTQY
few	TRBV20-1	TRBJ1-1	SARDPDRAF
many	TRBV11-2	TRBJ2-7	ASSYSGTAHGEQY
few	TRBV27	TRBJ1-2	ASSSGTLSPNYGYT
NA	TRBV5-1	TRBJ2-1	ASGGLAGDNEQF
NA	TRBV20-1	TRBJ2-1	SAQRETHSYNEQF
many	TRBV29-1	TRBJ1-1	SVEGSGMGTEAF
few	TRBV7-3	TRBJ1-1	ASSLGGRAKEKAF
many	TRBV12-3/TRBV12-4	TRBJ2-3	ASSNREDTQY
NA	TRBV20-1	TRBJ2-2	SARVRRTGELF
NA	TRBV2	TRBJ1-4	ASSEQIAALF
NA	TRBV6-5	TRBJ2-6	ASSYSGLAGGANVLT
few	TRBV3-1	TRBJ1-1	ASRVGTVNTEAF
few	TRBV4-3	TRBJ2-5	ASSQASRMGEETQY
NA	TRBV27	TRBJ1-1	ASSSLTSNTEAF
few	TRBV7-7	TRBJ2-3	ASQEGRRHYTDTQY
few	TRBV7-3	TRBJ2-3	ASSSNLITDTQY
few	TRBV4-3	TRBJ1-1	ASSRERGTEAF
NA	TRBV2	TRBJ1-2	ASGGTGYT
once	TRBV7-9	TRBJ2-5	ASSPLVLRAQETQY
NA	TRBV9	TRBJ2-3	ASSEQGDKRNTQY
many	TRBV6-5	TRBJ2-1	ASSYRTGYNEQF